This T cell receptor beta chain is from a study of neurological immune-mediated disorders (dated by TCRdb to about 2019). In the study overall: The study compared peripheral blood TCR-beta repertoires of HTLV-I-associated myelopathy (HAM/TSP) patients, multiple sclerosis patients and healthy controls using UMI-based sequencing. The approximately 110 TCR-beta libraries covered PBMC samples along with longitudinal samples, technical triplicates, and paired sorted CD4+ and CD8+ T-cell subsets. The cohort comprised some 71 subjects: about 14 HAM/TSP patients, 34 multiple sclerosis patients and 20 or so healthy controls. What the study reported, not specific to this receptor: TCR clonal expansion was highest in HAM/TSP patients and lowest in MS patients, with MS patients falling below even healthy controls. No identical CDR3 amino acid sequences were found to be shared among expanded clones across subjects, suggesting that TCR-beta repertoires were private in all groups.

The healthy controls were volunteers from a blood bank in Maryland, USA. Unsorted PBMC libraries were generated from 2 million PBMCs stored in RNAlater at -80 °C until RNA extraction. Peripheral blood was subjected to Ficoll-Hypaque density gradient centrifugation to isolate PBMCs, which were then cryopreserved in liquid nitrogen. From V the trimming removes 6 bases and from J it removes 5 bases, while the gene matches leave 9 bases of the junction unaccounted for. The CDR3 goes from the cysteine to the phenylalanine over 15 residues. Solely the CDR3 DNA is kept, with 45 bases framed from the first base. Details on this clonotype: There is no known antigen for this receptor. A much larger clone sits a single nucleotide away, making a read error possible.

cDNA was synthesized by template-switch 5'RACE using a primer carrying a 10-nucleotide random unique molecular identifier by which each TCR transcript was tagged. Every sequencing run yielded over 170 million TCR-beta sequences covering 15-18 subjects. The RNeasy kit was used to extract total RNA. The KAPA Real-time Library Amplification kit was used to amplify TCR-beta VDJ regions with primers targeting the TCR constant region and the 5'RACE anchor. Sample indexes and Illumina adaptors were added in a first PCR, and a second PCR then increased library yield. After purification with Ampure beads, the TCR product of roughly 650 bp was size-selected on a 2% E-gel SizeSelection system. Before pooling, libraries had their quality checked on a Bioanalyzer, their concentration measured with Qubit, and their quantity determined with the Kapa Library Quantification kit. An Illumina HiSeq 2500 sequenced the libraries paired-end 2 x 150 bp. To increase sequence diversity, roughly 24-32% phiX was spiked into each library pool. Turning to the authors' computational methods: Quality-filtered reads were processed with the UMI-based MiGEC pipeline, which removed over 80% of raw TCR sequences during error correction. IMGT germline references were used for aligning VDJ genes, and each clonotype was defined as a unique CDR3 amino acid sequence together with its V-J genes. VDJtools evaluated clonal expansion, Shannon diversity and CDR3 relatedness (CalcPairwiseDistances, ClusterSamples); CLCbio workbench built phylogenetic trees. Clones with at least 8 unique UMIs were defined as expanded, with this threshold being based on coefficient-of-variation modelling across technical triplicates. TCRdb's own reprocessing of the public reads used fastp at Q25 and MiXCR and kept productive beta chains. Each record represents a unique CDR3 protein, reported with the most common genes and DNA among its rows. The authors' filters were not applied to this entry. In all, the sample holds 70,000 to 95,000 distinct CDR3 sequences, and approximately 17% of those were seen once. The top ten clonotypes cover 15% of the sample.

Input material: PBMCs. This TCR came from a woman aged 40 to 50 in good health. The sequence joins TRBV12-3 or TRBV12-4 to TRBJ2-3; a stretch of 9 junction bases matches TRBD1. DNA sequence: TGTGCCAGCAGCCCGACAGGGGGTCCCAAAGATACGCAGTATTTT. This yields the protein CASSPTGGPKDTQYF.